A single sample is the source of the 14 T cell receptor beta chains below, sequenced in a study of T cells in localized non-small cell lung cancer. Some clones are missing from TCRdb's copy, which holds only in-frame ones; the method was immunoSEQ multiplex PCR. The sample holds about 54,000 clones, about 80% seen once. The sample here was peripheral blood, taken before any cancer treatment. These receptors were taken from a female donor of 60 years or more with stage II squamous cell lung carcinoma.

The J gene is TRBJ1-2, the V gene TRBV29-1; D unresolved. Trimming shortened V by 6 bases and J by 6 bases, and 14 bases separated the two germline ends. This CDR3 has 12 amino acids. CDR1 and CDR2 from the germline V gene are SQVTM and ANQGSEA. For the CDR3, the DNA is TGCAGCGTGAAGATGGGTGGAAATGGCTACACCTTC. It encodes CSVKMGGNGYTF.

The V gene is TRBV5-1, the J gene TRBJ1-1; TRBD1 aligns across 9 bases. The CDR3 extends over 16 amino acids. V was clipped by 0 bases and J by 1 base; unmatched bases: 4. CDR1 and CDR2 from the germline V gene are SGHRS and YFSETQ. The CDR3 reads CASSLGTGAPNTEAFF. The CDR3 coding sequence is TGCGCCAGCAGCTTGGGGACAGGGGCTCCGAACACTGAAGCTTTCTTT.

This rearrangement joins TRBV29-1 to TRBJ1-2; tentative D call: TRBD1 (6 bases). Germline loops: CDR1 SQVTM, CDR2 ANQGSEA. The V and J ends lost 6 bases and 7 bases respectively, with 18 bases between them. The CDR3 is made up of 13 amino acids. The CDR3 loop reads CSVEQGIGGGYTF. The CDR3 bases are TGCAGCGTCGAGCAGGGGATCGGCGGTGGCTACACCTTC.

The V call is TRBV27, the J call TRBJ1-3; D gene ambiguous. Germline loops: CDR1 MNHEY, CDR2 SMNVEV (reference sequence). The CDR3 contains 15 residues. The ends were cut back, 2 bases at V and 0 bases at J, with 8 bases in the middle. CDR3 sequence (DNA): TGTGCCAGCAGTTTAATTGGCAGCTCTGGAAACACCATATATTTT. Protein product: CASSLIGSSGNTIYF.

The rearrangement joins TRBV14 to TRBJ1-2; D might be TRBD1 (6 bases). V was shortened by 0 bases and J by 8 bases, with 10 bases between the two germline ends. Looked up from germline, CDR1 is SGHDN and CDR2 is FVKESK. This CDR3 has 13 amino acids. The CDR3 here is CASSQEMDSGYTF. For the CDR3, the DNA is TGTGCCAGCAGCCAAGAGATGGACAGCGGCTACACCTTC. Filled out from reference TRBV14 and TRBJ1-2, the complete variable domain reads EAGVTQFPSHSVIEKGQTVTLRCDPISGHDNLYWYRRVMGKEIKFLLHFVKESKQDESGMPNNRFLAERTGGTYSTLKVQPAELEDSGVYFCASSQEMDSGYTFGSGTRLTVV.

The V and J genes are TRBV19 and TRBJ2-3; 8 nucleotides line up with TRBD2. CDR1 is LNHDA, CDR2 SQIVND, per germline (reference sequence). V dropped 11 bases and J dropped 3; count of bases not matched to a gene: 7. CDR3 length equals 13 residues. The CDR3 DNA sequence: TGTGCCGGCAGTAGCGGGGATACAGATACGCAGTATTTT. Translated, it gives CAGSSGDTDTQYF.

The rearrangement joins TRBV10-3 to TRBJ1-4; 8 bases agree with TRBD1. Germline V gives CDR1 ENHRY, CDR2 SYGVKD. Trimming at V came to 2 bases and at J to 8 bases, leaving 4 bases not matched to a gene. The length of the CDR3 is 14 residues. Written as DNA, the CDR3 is TGTGCCATCAGTGAGGGACAGGGCTACGAAAAACTGTTTTTT. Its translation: CAISEGQGYEKLFF.

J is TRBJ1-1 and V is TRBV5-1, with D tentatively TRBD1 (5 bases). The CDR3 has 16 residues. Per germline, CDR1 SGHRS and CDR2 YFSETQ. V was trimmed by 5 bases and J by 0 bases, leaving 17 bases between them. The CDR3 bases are TGCGCCAGCAGGGGAGATTCGGGACTGATGAACACTGAAGCTTTCTTT. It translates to CASRGDSGLMNTEAFF.

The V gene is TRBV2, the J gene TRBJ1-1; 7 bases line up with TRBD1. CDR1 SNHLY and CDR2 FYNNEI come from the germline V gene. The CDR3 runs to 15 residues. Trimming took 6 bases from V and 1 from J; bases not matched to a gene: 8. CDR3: CASRARQGPNTEAFF. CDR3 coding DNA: TGTGCCAGCAGAGCACGACAGGGACCGAACACTGAAGCTTTCTTT. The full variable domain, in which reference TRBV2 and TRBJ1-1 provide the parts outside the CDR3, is EPEVTQTPSHQVTQMGQEVILRCVPISNHLYFYWYRQILGQKVEFLVSFYNNEISEKSEIFDDQFSVERPDGSNFTLKIRSTKLEDSAMYFCASRARQGPNTEAFFGQGTRLTVV.

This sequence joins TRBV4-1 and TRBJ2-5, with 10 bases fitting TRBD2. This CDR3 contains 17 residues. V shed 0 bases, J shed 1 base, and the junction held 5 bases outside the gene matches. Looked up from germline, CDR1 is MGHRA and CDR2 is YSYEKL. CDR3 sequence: CASSQDGSGGSQETQYF. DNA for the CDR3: TGCGCCAGCAGCCAAGATGGTAGCGGGGGGTCCCAAGAGACCCAGTACTTC.

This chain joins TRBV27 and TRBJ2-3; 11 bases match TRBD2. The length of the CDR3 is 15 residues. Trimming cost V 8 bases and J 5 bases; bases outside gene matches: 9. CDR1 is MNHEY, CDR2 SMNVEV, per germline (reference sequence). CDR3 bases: TGTGCCAGCGGCCTACTAGCGGGGGCGCTAGATACGCAGTATTTT. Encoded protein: CASGLLAGALDTQYF.

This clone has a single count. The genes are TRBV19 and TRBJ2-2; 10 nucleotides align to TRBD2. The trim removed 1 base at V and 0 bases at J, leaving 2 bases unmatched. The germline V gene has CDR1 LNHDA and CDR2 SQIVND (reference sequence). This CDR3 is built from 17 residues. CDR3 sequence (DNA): TGTGCCAGTAGTATAGGGCTAGCGGGGGCGAACACCGGGGAGCTGTTTTTT. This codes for CASSIGLAGANTGELFF.

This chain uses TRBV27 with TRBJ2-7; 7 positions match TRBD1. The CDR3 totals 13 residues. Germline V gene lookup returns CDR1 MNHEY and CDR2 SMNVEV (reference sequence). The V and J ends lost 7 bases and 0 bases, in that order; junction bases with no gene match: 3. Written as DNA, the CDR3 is TGTGCCAGCACCCGACAGGGCTCCTACGAGCAGTACTTC. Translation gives CASTRQGSYEQYF.

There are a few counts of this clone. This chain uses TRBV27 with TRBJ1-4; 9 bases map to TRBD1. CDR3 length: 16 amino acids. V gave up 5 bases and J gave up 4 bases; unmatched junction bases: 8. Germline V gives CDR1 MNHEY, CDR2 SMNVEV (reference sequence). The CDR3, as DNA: TGTGCCAGCAGTGTAAACAGGGGGCCTAATAATGAAAAACTGTTTTTT. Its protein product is CASSVNRGPNNEKLFF.